A selection of T cell receptor beta chains follows, all from one sample in a study of vaccination and CD4 T cells after COVID-19. TCRdb reprocessed the PCR reads with MiXCR, giving one entry per CDR3 protein. The sample lists around 17,000 distinct CDR3 sequences, around three fifths occurring once. No antigens are known for them. The sample taken for sequencing was CD4+ T cells from blood, cultured in vitro. The receptors come from a human donor who had recovered from COVID-19. CDR3s leave out the opening cysteine and the closing phenylalanine or tryptophan. The D gene is left open where the match is weak.

J: TRBJ1-1
V: TRBV7-9
D: .
CDR3: ASSTGLWVLDTEAF

J: TRBJ1-6
V: TRBV2
D: .
CDR3: ASSEARAADNSPLH

J: TRBJ1-2
V: TRBV20-1
D: TRBD1
CDR3: SALRQGALYT

J: TRBJ2-2
V: TRBV6-1
D: .
CDR3: ASSRGGGRWTGELF

J: TRBJ1-1
V: TRBV7-3
D: .
CDR3: ASSPGQTHTEAF

J: TRBJ1-2
V: TRBV20-1
D: TRBD1
CDR3: SAGTVNPYGYT

J: TRBJ1-1
V: TRBV6-1
D: .
CDR3: ASARLEAF

J: TRBJ1-5
V: TRBV5-1
D: .
CDR3: ASSRQPNQPQH

J: TRBJ1-1
V: TRBV20-1
D: .
CDR3: SARDRGTQSEAF

J: TRBJ1-1
V: TRBV20-1
D: .
CDR3: SARIPGFRTEAF

J: TRBJ1-2
V: TRBV29-1
D: .
CDR3: SVEGSGGGYT

J: TRBJ1-2
V: TRBV7-2
D: .
CDR3: ASSLARATNYGYT

J: TRBJ2-1
V: TRBV20-1
D: .
CDR3: SAGRGTEEYNEQF

J: TRBJ1-2
V: TRBV12-3/TRBV12-4
D: .
CDR3: ASSLASGGYT

J: TRBJ2-5
V: TRBV2
D: .
CDR3: ASNRGQETQY